This entry concerns a single T cell receptor (beta chain). TCRdb's copy holds only in-frame clones and misses some; the assay was immunoSEQ multiplex PCR. Of roughly 340,000 clones in the sample, 85% to 90% are singletons; the top ten hold less than 1.2%. The data were obtained in a study of blood T cell repertoires in COVID-19. Study-level information: Spain, Italy and the United States supplied samples that represented acute and convalescent COVID-19.

The participants were between about 18 and 89 years old and came from fewer than 25 US areas. Germline values: CDR1 MNHNY, CDR2 SVGAGI (reference sequence). The V and J ends lost 5 bases and 5 bases, in that order; junction bases with no gene match: 13. This CDR3 contains 17 residues. This chain connects TRBV6-6 to TRBJ1-5, with TRBD1 identical over 9 bases. This clonotype originated in a young man who had recovered from COVID-19. Sequenced input: PBMCs or T cells enriched from blood (not recorded which). The CDR3 spells CASSPIPGQGFYQPQHF. DNA of the CDR3: TGTGCCAGCAGTCCGATACCGGGACAGGGATTCTATCAGCCCCAGCATTTT.